The TCR beta chain described here comes from a study of blood T cell repertoires in COVID-19 (dated by TCRdb to about 2020). Background for the entire study: Samples from collaborators originated in the United States, Italy and Spain and spanned both the acute and convalescent phases of COVID-19. Where HLA class I and class II types were available, the types were taken from metadata supplied by the sample provider, not from assay-based typing. The material from the prospective study consisted of cDNA or gDNA derived from T cells, B-cell-depleted T cells, or PBMCs. Subjects who had been exposed to COVID-19, were actively infected with it, or had recovered from it provided the deeply sampled blood TCRbeta repertoires that made up the dataset. Sample metadata almost always included a de-identified subject ID, COVID-19 status, age in years and sex. The repertoires were released in a freely available public database intended as a resource for research on the immune response to SARS-CoV-2. Samples were obtained from the ongoing ImmuneRACE study (first 160 participants) and from roughly 1,300 subjects provided by 6 global collaborators.

Whole blood was collected in K2EDTA tubes by collaborating institutions according to the institutions' own protocols. For TCRbeta analysis, collaborators shipped samples as frozen whole blood, isolated PBMCs, or DNA extracted from either of those sample types. What the authors observed across the whole study: The amount of clinical and demographic metadata varied by source and participant and was provided uncurated.

This clone was seen a handful of times. The specificity of this receptor is unknown. Nothing much larger sits one base from this clone, and base qualities are not available. The immunoSEQ Assay, a bias-controlled multiplex PCR, was used to amplify TCRbeta CDR3 regions from genomic DNA. The published analysis was carried out like this. The number of nucleated cells in each sample was estimated by amplification of reference gene primers within the assay. To quantify the absolute abundance of each unique TCRbeta CDR3 rearrangement, sequence reads were collapsed and filtered. For each sample, productive Simpson clonality was calculated as the square root of Simpson's diversity index across productive rearrangements. TCRdb obtained this table from immuneACCESS and retained in-frame rearrangements with V and J assigned. These tables miss some clones; where compared with another copy, unresolved V genes account for less than half of the shortfall, and the remainder is unexplained. V and J calls and clone size come straight from that table; D and trimming were deduced from the DNA. This sample lists more than 200,000 clones; roughly 80% were detected once. Clones ranked in the top ten supply approximately 7.2% of the sample.

This sequence was found in a woman of 80 years or more with acute or convalescent COVID-19. The specimen was peripheral blood.

In nucleotide form, the sequence is TGTGCCAGCAGCCGGGACCCTGGAGGGACTGAAGCTTTCTTT. This sequence encodes CASSRDPGGTEAFF. This receptor chain uses TRBV6-5 and TRBJ1-1; the D gene is perhaps TRBD1, on 5 matching bases. The germline V gene provides CDR1 MNHEY and CDR2 SVGAGI. V is cut by 6 bases and J by 5 bases, and the space between the germline ends is 16 bases. Measured from the cysteine to the phenylalanine, the CDR3 is 14 residues long. The CDR3 DNA has 42 bases and is translated from base 1.